This paragraph covers one T cell receptor beta chain sequence. Its antigen is not identified. The data were taken from a study of CXCR3-negative and CXCR3-positive naive CD8 T cells. Study-wide results and caveats: TCR interaction strength was inferred from TRB CDR3 physicochemistry, as CD5 matched across naive subsets. When CXCR3-positive naive cells were set against CXCR3-negative naive cells, the former had more hydrophobic TRB CDR3s.

With UMI labels, 5' RACE was used to prepare the TRB cDNA libraries. TCRdb reprocessed the 5' RACE reads and keeps a single row for each CDR3 protein, giving no DNA. This table lists under 8,500 distinct CDR3 sequences. The source material was naive CXCR3+ CD8+ T cells from blood. Subset given: CD45RO-CCR7+CD27+CD95- naive CD8+ T cells expressing CXCR3 (TNR3+). The TCR was taken from a human donor in good health. Some clones in this sample may be carry-over from other donors' samples.

The CDR3 reads CASSRTSGLYNEQFF. This chain joins TRBV19 and TRBJ2-1; TCRdb gives TRBD2 as the D gene, but with no DNA this cannot be confirmed. Per germline, CDR1 LNHDA and CDR2 SQIVND (reference sequence). CDR3 size: 15 residues. Filled out from reference TRBV19 and TRBJ2-1, the complete variable domain reads DGGITQSPKYLFRKEGQNVTLSCEQNLNHDAMYWYRQDPGQGLRLIYYSQIVNDFQKGDIAEGYSVSREKKESFPLTVTSAQKNPTAFYLCASSRTSGLYNEQFFGPGTRLTVL.